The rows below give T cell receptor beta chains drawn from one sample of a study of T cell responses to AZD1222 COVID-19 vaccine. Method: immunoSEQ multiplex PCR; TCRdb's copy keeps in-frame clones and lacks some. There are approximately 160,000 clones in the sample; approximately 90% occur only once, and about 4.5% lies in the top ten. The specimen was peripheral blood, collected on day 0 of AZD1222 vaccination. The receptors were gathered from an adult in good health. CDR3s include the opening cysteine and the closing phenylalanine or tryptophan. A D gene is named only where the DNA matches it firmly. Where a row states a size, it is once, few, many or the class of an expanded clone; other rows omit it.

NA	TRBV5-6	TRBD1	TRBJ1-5	TGTGCCAGCAGCTCCCGACAGGGCCCCAGCAATCAGCCCCAGCATTTT	CASSSRQGPSNQPQHF
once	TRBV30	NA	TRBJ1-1	TGTGCCTGGAGTGTAAGGTCTGGGGGCGGGACTGAAGCTTTCTTT	CAWSVRSGGGTEAFF
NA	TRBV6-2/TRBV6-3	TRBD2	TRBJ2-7	TGTGCCAGCAGCCGGACTAGCGGGGGCACCTACGAGCAGTACTTC	CASSRTSGGTYEQYF
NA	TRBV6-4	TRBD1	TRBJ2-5	TGTGCCAGCAGTCCAGGGACAGGGAGGGAAGAGACCCAGTACTTC	CASSPGTGREETQYF
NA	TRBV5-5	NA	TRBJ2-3	TGTGCCAGCAGCTTTCCCGGCCCCCAAGATACGCAGTATTTT	CASSFPGPQDTQYF
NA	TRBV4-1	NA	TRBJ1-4	TGCGCCAGCACCTTTTCAACTAATGAAAAACTGTTTTTT	CASTFSTNEKLFF
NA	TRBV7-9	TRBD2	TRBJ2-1	TGTGCCAGCAGCTTCCGACTAGCGGGAGAGTACAATGAGCAGTTCTTC	CASSFRLAGEYNEQFF
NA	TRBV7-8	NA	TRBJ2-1	TGTGCCAGCAGCTTAGGTAAGGCAGGCCGGGACAATGAGCAGTTCTTC	CASSLGKAGRDNEQFF
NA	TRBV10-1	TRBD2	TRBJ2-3	TGCGCCAGCAGTGCCGGGAAGGCGGGAGCAGATACGCAGTATTTT	CASSAGKAGADTQYF
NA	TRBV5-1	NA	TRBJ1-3	TGCGCCAGCAGCTTGAATCAGGGTGGAAACACCATATATTTT	CASSLNQGGNTIYF
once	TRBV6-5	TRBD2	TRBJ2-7	TGTGCCACCCGTCCGGGACTACCTTACGAGCAGTACTTC	CATRPGLPYEQYF
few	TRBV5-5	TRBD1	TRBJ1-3	TGTGCCAGCAGCGGCGCGGGACAGATCTCTGGAAACACCATATATTTT	CASSGAGQISGNTIYF
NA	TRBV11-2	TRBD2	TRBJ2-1	TGTGCCAGCAGCTTAGGTCTAGCGGGAGCGGATGAGCAGTTCTTC	CASSLGLAGADEQFF
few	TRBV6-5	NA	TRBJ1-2	TGTGCCAGCGGAAGCCTCCTCCAGCCTGGCTACACCTTC	CASGSLLQPGYTF
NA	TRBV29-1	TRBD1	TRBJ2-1	TGCAGCTCCTGGGGACAGGGCGGGGGCAATGAGCAGTTCTTC	CSSWGQGGGNEQFF
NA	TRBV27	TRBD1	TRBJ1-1	TGTGCCAGCAACACAGGGGTGGGCACTGAAGCTTTCTTT	CASNTGVGTEAFF
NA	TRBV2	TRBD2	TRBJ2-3	TGTGCCAGCAGTGAAGTGACTAGCGGCCTCGATACGCAGTATTTT	CASSEVTSGLDTQYF
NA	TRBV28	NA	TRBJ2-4	TGTGCCAGCAGTTTATGGAACAGGGCAAAAAACATTCAGTACTTC	CASSLWNRAKNIQYF
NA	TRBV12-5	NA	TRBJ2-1	TGTGCTAGTGGTCCGACCTCAGGGGTGGCCTCCTACAATGAGCAGTTCTTC	CASGPTSGVASYNEQFF
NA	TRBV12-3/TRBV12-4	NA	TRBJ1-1	TGTGCCAGCAGCCAGAAACCGGGGACTGAAGCTTTCTTT	CASSQKPGTEAFF
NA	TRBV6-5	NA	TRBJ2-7	TGTGCCAGCAGTTACAGTTCCCCTCCCGGGCAGTACTTC	CASSYSSPPGQYF
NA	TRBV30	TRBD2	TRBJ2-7	TGTGCCTGGACCCGTCGGCGGGAGACCTACGAGCAGTACTTC	CAWTRRRETYEQYF
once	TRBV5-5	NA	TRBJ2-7	TGTGCCAGCAGCAATCGAGCGGGCTACGAGCAGTACTTC	CASSNRAGYEQYF
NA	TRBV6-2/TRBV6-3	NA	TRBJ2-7	TGTGCCAGCAGTTACTCGTACGGCTACGAGCAGTACTTC	CASSYSYGYEQYF
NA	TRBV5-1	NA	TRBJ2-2	TGCGCCAGCAGCCCCCGGTCGACAGGTAGCACCGGGGAGCTGTTTTTT	CASSPRSTGSTGELFF
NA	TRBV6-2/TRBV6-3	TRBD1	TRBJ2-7	TGTGCCAGCAGTCCCGACAGGGGCGAGCAGTACTTC	CASSPDRGEQYF
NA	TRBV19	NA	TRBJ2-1	TGTGCCAGTAGTATAGCGGCTCAAAGCGGGAATGAGCAGTTCTTC	CASSIAAQSGNEQFF
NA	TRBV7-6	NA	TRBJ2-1	TGTGCCAGCAGCCTAGAGGGCTCCTACAATGAGCAGTTCTTC	CASSLEGSYNEQFF
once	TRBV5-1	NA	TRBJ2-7	TGCGCCAGCAGCTTGAGGGTAGGATCACCCTACGAGCAGTACTTC	CASSLRVGSPYEQYF
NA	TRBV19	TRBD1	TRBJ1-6	TGTGCCAGTAGTTCGCAGGGGGACAATAATTCACCCCTCCACTTT	CASSSQGDNNSPLHF
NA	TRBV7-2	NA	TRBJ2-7	TGTGCCAGTTCGGAGGTCGCCTCCTACGAGCAGTACTTC	CASSEVASYEQYF